Included here is one T cell receptor beta chain sequence, with context. This entry is derived from a study of human T cells and chemical hapten exposure. Time point described: pre-sensitization, week 0. Treatment: therapeutic diphenylcyclopropenone sensitization with weekly scalp DPC. TCRdb independently ran MiXCR on the RACE reads; one entry per CDR3 protein. The table has fewer than 200,000 distinct CDR3 sequences, around 30% seen once. Trimming shortened V by 5 bases and J by 6 bases, and 17 bases separated the two germline ends. Germline V gene data show CDR1 as MDHEN and CDR2 as SYDVKM. The CDR3 runs 14 residues.

The chain uses TRBV28 and TRBJ2-7; D is perhaps TRBD2 (5 bases). This receptor was obtained from a woman aged 25 to 45 with alopecia areata. Some clones in this sample may be carry-over from other donors' samples. The sequencing here drew on whole blood, taken in connection with sensitization to the hapten diphenylcyclopropenone (DPC). The CDR3 DNA reads as TGTGCCAGCAGTCCCACTAGTACTGGAAGCGAGCAGTACTTC. This translates into CASSPTSTGSEQYF.